This TCR beta chain originates from a study of control samples from healthy donors and cancer patients. CDR1 and CDR2 from the germline V gene are MGHDK and SYGVNS. CDR3 size: 14 residues. The germline V and J ends were trimmed by 1 base and 5 bases, with 11 bases remaining between them. The table came from immunoSEQ multiplex PCR; TCRdb's copy has only in-frame clones and leaves some out. The profile shows more than 120,000 clones, approximately 92% of them singletons. The clonotype was recovered from a man aged 30-40 years in good health. The J gene is TRBJ1-1, the V gene TRBV25-1; unclear D gene. Material for sequencing was blood. Here the CDR3 DNA reads TGTGCCAGCAGTGAATCAGAGAGCGGAACTGAAGCTTTCTTT. Translation gives CASSESESGTEAFF.